The clone carrying this T cell receptor beta chain was observed a few times. The record originates from a study of beta chain features in type 1 diabetes. The V end lost 9 bases, the J end lost 1 base, and 13 bases lay between the germline ends. This CDR3 has 14 amino acids. Per germline, CDR1 MNHNS and CDR2 SASEGT. The entirety of the isolated RNA underwent reverse transcription, so expressed TCRB transcripts were sequenced. Assay: immunoSEQ multiplex PCR; the TCRdb copy retains only in-frame clones and omits some. The table has about 140,000 clones, about 9.7% seen once. A CD45RO/CCR7/CD25/CD127/CD95/CD27 panel sorted naive, central memory, regulatory and stem cell-like memory CD4+ cells. Sorted cells reached over 95% purity in every population.

Material for sequencing was central memory CD4+ T cells from blood. The receptor's source is a woman in her 40s in good health. This chain links TRBV6-1 with TRBJ2-4, with a possible D match to TRBD2 (7 bases). The CDR3 loop is CARGGRGAKNIQYF. The CDR3 DNA reads TGTGCCAGGGGGGGGAGGGGGGCCAAAAACATTCAGTACTTC.